Detailed here is one T cell receptor (beta chain). Its target is unknown. The assay was immunoSEQ multiplex PCR, and TCRdb's table has in-frame clones only and misses some. The sample lists tens of thousands of clones, under 65% occurring once. The donor cohort consisted entirely of Caucasian adults residing in Nashville, Tennessee. The entry originates in a study of shared clonotypes between healthy human individuals. Study as a whole: The donor group consisted of two women and a few men, aged 18 to 49.

J gave up 1 base and V 6 bases, and 12 bases lay outside the gene matches. This CDR3 comprises 17 residues. The germline CDR1 and CDR2 sequences are SNHLY and FYNNEI. General study findings and limits: Owing to a small donor count, the genetic and exposure-history diversity represented was limited.

Sequenced sample: memory CD8+ T cells sorted from blood. Indicated subset: CD45RO+ cells pooled with CCR7-negative TemRA cells. The chain combines TRBV2 with TRBJ2-7; 10 bases fit TRBD1. This receptor was taken from a man aged 30 to 39 in good health. In DNA form, the CDR3 reads TGTGCCAGCAGATATCCGGGACAGGGGTTCCCATCCTACGAGCAGTACTTC. Translating gives CASRYPGQGFPSYEQYF.